One and the same sample provided the 17 T cell receptor beta chains below, sequenced in a study of shared clonotypes between healthy human individuals (TCRdb year 2020). The library was produced with the immunoSEQ multiplex PCR assay. TCRdb stores this immuneACCESS table with in-frame sequences only. Part of the clones is absent; in the studies checked, under half of the shortfall reflects unresolved V genes, and no reason is known for the rest. Within this sample are around 700,000 clones, with 55% to 85% of them counted one time only. 1.5% to 2% of the sample rests with the top ten. The sequencing sample was made of memory CD4+ T cells sorted from blood. According to the study, the label for this sample's cell subset or site signals: CD45RA-negative fraction. Receptors originate from a woman aged 30 to 39 in good health.

The CDR3 sequence is CASRSGTQETQYF. In DNA, the CDR3 is TGTGCCAGCCGATCCGGGACTCAGGAGACCCAGTACTTC. The chain joins TRBV11-2 to TRBJ2-5, with a possible D match to TRBD2 (6 bases). The V gene's germline CDR1 is SGHAT and CDR2 FQNNGV. Trimming left V 8 bases short and J 5 bases short, with 15 bases between. This CDR3 contains 13 residues.

This clone is a singleton in its sample. The V gene is TRBV6-1, the J gene TRBJ1-5, with no clear D. Germline loops: CDR1 MNHNS, CDR2 SASEGT. The V end lost 5 bases, the J end lost 0 bases, and 11 bases lay between the germline ends. This CDR3 contains 15 residues. The CDR3 DNA is TGTGCCAGCAGTCGTGGAATTTATAGCAATCAGCCCCAGCATTTT. It specifies CASSRGIYSNQPQHF.

The rearrangement uses TRBV5-1 and TRBJ2-7; tentatively, D is TRBD2 (6 bases). The CDR3 runs 14 residues. With 4 bases removed from V and 2 bases from J, the gap between germline ends came to 13 bases. CDR1 and CDR2 (germline): SGHRS, YFSETQ. The CDR3 region has the DNA TGCGCCAGCAGCCCGGAGGGTAGGCCCTACGAGCAGTACTTC. It specifies CASSPEGRPYEQYF.

The chain recombines TRBV30 with TRBJ2-1, with TRBD1 matching over 8 bases. The CDR3 contains 15 residues. The germline gives CDR1 GTSNPN, CDR2 SVGIG (reference sequence). Losses at the gene ends were 6 bases for V and 1 base for J; bases not matched to a gene: 8. As DNA, the CDR3 is TGTGCCTGTACCGGGAACAGGGGGTCCTACAATGAGCAGTTCTTC. Residues: CACTGNRGSYNEQFF.

This chain uses TRBV5-6 with TRBJ1-2, with no clear D. The length of the CDR3 is 14 residues. Trimming took 0 bases from V and 4 from J, leaving 10 bases between them. In germline, CDR1 is SGHDT, CDR2 YYEEEE. The CDR3 DNA reads TGTGCCAGCAGCTTGGAGGGCAGGAGCTATGGCTACACCTTC. Translating it yields CASSLEGRSYGYTF.

This clone was picked up many times. The chain recombines TRBV19 with TRBJ2-3, with a weak D call TRBD1 (6 bases). The V gene lost 1 base and the J gene lost 1 base, with 9 bases spanning the gap. Germline V gene lookup returns CDR1 LNHDA and CDR2 SQIVND (reference sequence). The CDR3 length is 15 residues. CDR3 coding DNA: TGTGCCAGTAGTATAGCCCGGACAGGCACAGATACGCAGTATTTT. It codes for CASSIARTGTDTQYF.

This clone has only one observation. The rearrangement joins TRBV11-2 to TRBJ2-7; D is unclear. The V end lost 2 bases, the J end lost 0 bases, and 8 bases lay between the germline ends. The germline V gene has CDR1 SGHAT and CDR2 FQNNGV. This CDR3 is built from 14 residues. The CDR3 spells CASSLTVSSYEQYF. The CDR3 region has the DNA TGTGCCAGCAGCTTAACAGTCAGCTCCTACGAGCAGTACTTC.

This clone has a single count. The chain links TRBV25-1 to TRBJ2-3; 9 positions agree with TRBD2. V lost 0 bases to trimming and J lost 0 bases; unmatched junction nucleotides: 4. Germline CDR1 reads MGHDK; CDR2 reads SYGVNS. This CDR3 has 17 amino acids. The DNA for the CDR3 is TGTGCCAGCAGTGAATATACTCTAGCGGGGAGCACAGATACGCAGTATTTT. Its protein product is CASSEYTLAGSTDTQYF.

The rearrangement links TRBV2 to TRBJ2-5; D uncertain. Deletions cut 4 bases from V and 5 bases from J, with 17 bases between. This CDR3 spans 15 amino acids. From germline, CDR1 is SNHLY and CDR2 FYNNEI. The CDR3 here is CASSGQLGTQETQYF. The CDR3 DNA reads TGTGCCAGCAGTGGACAATTAGGAACCCAGGAGACCCAGTACTTC.

V gene TRBV6-6 combines with J gene TRBJ2-5; D not certain. The ends were cut back, 5 bases at V and 7 bases at J, with 11 bases in the middle. This CDR3 has 12 amino acids. Germline CDR1 MNHNY, CDR2 SVGAGI (reference sequence). CDR3 in amino acids: CASSKPRATQYF. The CDR3 DNA is TGTGCCAGCAGTAAACCCCGGGCGACCCAGTACTTC.

J is TRBJ1-1 and V is TRBV2; no definite D call. The CDR3 is 15 residues long. The V and J ends lost 3 bases and 1 base respectively, with 12 bases between them. Germline CDR1 and CDR2: SNHLY and FYNNEI. The CDR3 sequence is CASSEASWKNTEAFF. CDR3 sequence (DNA): TGTGCCAGCAGTGAGGCCTCTTGGAAGAACACTGAAGCTTTCTTT.

This clone has only a few counts. The chain couples TRBV6-6 to TRBJ2-5; TRBD1 agrees at 8 bases. Germline values: CDR1 MNHNY, CDR2 SVGAGI (reference sequence). With V trimmed by 4 bases and J by 5 bases, 6 bases remained unmatched. The CDR3 consists of 14 residues. The CDR3 DNA is TGTGCCAGCAGTTTCAGGGGGCAGGGGGAGACCCAGTACTTC. This gives the protein CASSFRGQGETQYF.

The chain joins TRBV2 to TRBJ2-2; no clear D gene. Between the trimmed V and J ends, which lost 4 bases and 7 bases, there was a span of 13 bases. Germline V gives CDR1 SNHLY, CDR2 FYNNEI. The CDR3 consists of 14 residues. CDR3 residues: CASSGSSWGGELFF. Here the CDR3 DNA reads TGTGCCAGCAGTGGATCCAGCTGGGGCGGGGAGCTGTTTTTT.

The chain uses TRBV4-1 and TRBJ2-2; maybe TRBD2 (6 bases). There are 18 residues in the CDR3. V lost 0 bases to trimming and J lost 4 bases, with 18 bases between them. Germline V gene data show CDR1 as MGHRA and CDR2 as YSYEKL. DNA for the CDR3: TGCGCCAGCAGCCAAGATAGGAGGGTGGCCCAACCCACCGGGGAGCTGTTTTTT. It specifies CASSQDRRVAQPTGELFF.

This clone showed up many times. The chain carries TRBV10-1 and TRBJ2-7; perhaps TRBD1 as D (6 bases). The V end lost 2 bases, the J end lost 3 bases, and 14 bases lay between the germline ends. The germline gives CDR1 WNHNN, CDR2 SYGVQD (reference sequence). The length of the CDR3 is 15 residues. The CDR3 sequence is CASSEIQGSGYEQYF. The CDR3 nucleotides read TGCGCCAGCAGTGAGATACAGGGTTCCGGCTACGAGCAGTACTTC.

The chain joins TRBV30 to TRBJ2-1, with 9 bases lining up with TRBD2. Trimming cost V 0 bases and J 5 bases; bases outside gene matches: 5. Germline V gene sequence: CDR1 GTSNPN, CDR2 SVGIG (reference sequence). This CDR3 spans 15 amino acids. CDR3 amino acids: CAWSVRGLANNEQFF. The CDR3 DNA reads as TGTGCCTGGAGTGTACGGGGACTAGCAAACAATGAGCAGTTCTTC.

This clone was seen ten or more times. The V and J genes are TRBV14 and TRBJ2-7; maybe TRBD2 (5 bases). Trimming pared 3 bases from V and 2 bases from J, leaving 17 bases between. CDR1 and CDR2 (germline): SGHDN, FVKESK. There are 16 residues in the CDR3. This CDR3 is CASSQILGSPPYEQYF. The CDR3 DNA reads as TGTGCCAGCAGCCAGATTCTGGGGAGCCCCCCCTACGAGCAGTACTTC.